This TCR beta chain was sequenced during a study of shared clonotypes between healthy human individuals. A word on this clone: Its matching antigen is unknown.

Clones were read by immunoSEQ multiplex PCR, and TCRdb kept only the in-frame ones, dropping some. The table shows about 2.2 million clones, with just over 90% occurring only once. Naive CD8 populations comprised CD45RO-negative cells positively selected for CCR7, excluding terminally differentiated effector memory CD45RA+ cells. V was clipped by 5 bases and J by 4 bases; unmatched bases: 5. Germline CDR1 is SEHNR and CDR2 is FQNEAQ (reference sequence). The CDR3 is made up of 14 amino acids. Findings of the study overall: When naive CD4 clonotypes were compared across a few donors, about 4.8% were shared. As a rule, naive subsets had a larger estimated richness than memory subsets.

Sequenced: naive CD8+ T cells from PBMCs. This chain links TRBV7-9 with TRBJ2-7; 10 bases match TRBD2. The TCR was taken from a young man in good health. Some clones in this sample may be carry-over from other donors' samples. CDR3 region: CASSPSGSIYEQYF. The CDR3 DNA sequence: TGTGCCAGCAGCCCTAGCGGGAGTATATACGAGCAGTACTTC. Full variable domain (rest looked up from reference TRBV7-9 and TRBJ2-7): DTGVSQNPRHKITKRGQNVTFRCDPISEHNRLYWYRQTLGQGPEFLTYFQNEAQLEKSRLLSDRFSAERPKGSFSTLEIQRTEQGDSAMYLCASSPSGSIYEQYFGPGTRLTVT.